Each of the 9 T cell receptor beta chains below was sequenced from the same sample in a study of regulatory T cells in long-lasting Graves disease. The authors built TCR beta libraries using iRepertoire HTBI primers and Arm-PCR of CDR3 regions. TCRdb processed the multiplex PCR reads anew with MiXCR; each CDR3 protein has one entry. The sample has over 350,000 distinct CDR3 sequences; about a fifth are singletons. Time point of the sample: persistent/refractory GD, antithyroid drugs over 5 years with positive TRAb. Extracted PBMC RNA gave rise to the TCR library. The sample here was peripheral blood mononuclear cells (PBMCs), taken when the disease was refractory, from a patient treated with antithyroid drugs. Receptor source: a female donor with Graves disease.

This clonotype was counted ten times or more. The chain couples TRBV7-2 to TRBJ1-1, with 9 bases identical to TRBD1. The length of the CDR3 is 13 residues. The V segment lost 4 bases and the J segment 12 bases; nucleotides outside the gene matches: 9. Germline V gene sequence: CDR1 SGHTA, CDR2 FQGNSA. The CDR3, as DNA: TGTGCCAGCAGCTCAGGACAGGGGTTGGGAACTTTCTTT. This gives the protein CASSSGQGLGTFF.

The CDR3 spells CAWSRNQGISYNEQFF. The CDR3 DNA reads as TGTGCCTGGAGTAGGAATCAGGGGATCTCCTACAATGAGCAGTTCTTC. The rearrangement joins TRBV30 to TRBJ2-1; a weak D match, TRBD1 (6 bases). The germline gives CDR1 GTSNPN, CDR2 SVGIG (reference sequence). V was cut by 2 bases and J by 0 bases, with 14 bases left in between. This CDR3 has 16 residues.

The chain has TRBV10-3 and TRBJ2-3; 7 nucleotides align to TRBD1. Per the germline V gene, CDR1 is ENHRY and CDR2 is SYGVKD. The CDR3 is made up of 16 amino acids. The trim removed 5 bases at V and 2 bases at J, leaving 10 bases unmatched. The CDR3 loop reads CAISTSTGSHTDTQYF. In nucleotides, the CDR3 is TGTGCCATCAGTACATCGACAGGGTCCCACACAGATACGCAGTATTTT.

The chain uses TRBV14 and TRBJ1-1; D remains ambiguous. This CDR3 has 14 residues. The V end lost 6 bases, the J end lost 1 base, and 12 bases lay between the germline ends. Germline-derived CDR1 and CDR2 are SGHDN and FVKESK. The CDR3 region is CASSPRTANTEAFF. The CDR3 bases are TGTGCCAGCAGTCCCAGGACGGCGAACACTGAAGCTTTCTTT.

The rearrangement joins TRBV5-4 to TRBJ1-2; 9 bases line up with TRBD1. The CDR3 length is 13 residues. Trimming removed 4 bases from V and 8 bases from J; junction bases left unmatched: 6. The V gene's germline CDR1 is SGHNT and CDR2 YYREEE (reference sequence). CDR3 coding DNA: TGTGCCAGCAGCCTGACAGGGGGTCAAGGCTACACCTTC. Protein: CASSLTGGQGYTF. Together with reference TRBV5-4 and TRBJ1-2, the CDR3 gives the full variable domain: ETGVTQSPTHLIKTRGQQVTLRCSSQSGHNTVSWYQQALGQGPQFIFQYYREEENGRGNFPPRFSGLQFPNYSSELNVNALELDDSALYLCASSLTGGQGYTFGSGTRLTVV.

This clonotype showed up many times. The rearrangement links TRBV11-2 to TRBJ2-5, with D perhaps matching TRBD1 or TRBD2 (6 bases each). The germline V gene has CDR1 SGHAT and CDR2 FQNNGV. This CDR3 spans 14 amino acids. The V gene lost 3 bases and the J gene lost 2 bases, with 10 bases spanning the gap. Here the CDR3 DNA reads TGTGCCAGCAGCTTGGGGGGACAACAAGAGACCCAGTACTTC. It encodes CASSLGGQQETQYF.

This clonotype occurred many times. J is TRBJ2-7 and V is TRBV28, with D tentatively TRBD2 (6 bases). The CDR3 is 15 residues long. V lost 6 bases and J lost 4, with 19 bases in between. In germline, CDR1 is MDHEN, CDR2 SYDVKM. CDR3 DNA: TGTGCCAGCAGCCCGAGGGAGGTTAATTGGTACGAGCAGTACTTC. Amino acid sequence: CASSPREVNWYEQYF.

In its sample, this clonotype was seen many times. This chain connects TRBV7-2 to TRBJ1-5; 9 nucleotides agree with TRBD1. V lost 5 bases and J lost 0; bases outside the gene matches: 11. Germline CDR1 SGHTA, CDR2 FQGNSA. The CDR3 spans 18 residues. As DNA, the CDR3 is TGTGCCAGCAGCACTCTAGACAGGGGGGGATATAGCAATCAGCCCCAGCATTTT. This codes for CASSTLDRGGYSNQPQHF.

This clonotype was seen many times. This chain links TRBV12-3 or TRBV12-4 with TRBJ1-5; maybe TRBD1 (6 bases). Trimming cost V 2 bases and J 6 bases, with 11 bases left between them. This CDR3 region has 14 residues. As DNA, the CDR3 is TGTGCCAGCAGTTTAATTGGGGGCGGTCAGCCCCAGCATTTT. It yields the protein CASSLIGGGQPQHF.